Detailed here is one T cell receptor (beta chain). Its antigen is as yet unknown. Data came from immunoSEQ multiplex PCR; TCRdb stores just in-frame clones and leaves some out. Of about 5,500 clones in the sample, around 94% were seen once. The CDR3 sequence is 15 residues long. The V end lost 1 base, the J end lost 5 bases, and 14 bases lay between the germline ends. The germline CDR1 and CDR2 sequences are MNHEY and SMNVEV (reference sequence). This sample was included in a study of STAT3 mutations in large granular lymphocyte leukemia. Whole-study findings and limits: In T-cell large granular lymphocyte leukemia, about half of patients showed multiple immunodominant subclonotypes. Differing intervals and regimens complicate linking therapy response to clone burden.

Sequences were obtained from peripheral blood mononuclear cells. This sequence was found in a man in his sixties with T-cell large granular lymphocyte leukemia. Some clones in this sample may be carry-over from other donors' samples. The rearrangement uses TRBV27 and TRBJ1-2; D possibly corresponds to TRBD1 (6 bases). CDR3 DNA sequence: TGTGCCAGCAGTTTATACGGGGGCAGCCCTTATGGCTACACCTTC. Translating gives CASSLYGGSPYGYTF.